This TCR beta chain was documented in a study of blood T cell repertoires in COVID-19. Per the original methods: The authors estimated nucleated cell counts from reference gene primer amplification. Here immunoSEQ multiplex PCR was the method, and the copy in TCRdb shows in-frame clones only, minus some. The V and J calls and clone size are taken from that table; D and trimming were inferred from the DNA. The sample contains 300,000 to 400,000 clones, approximately 87% of which appear only once. A single count supports this clone. The sample comprised peripheral blood. This TCR was recovered from a woman aged 45-60 years with COVID-19, enrolled during active disease.

CDR3 DNA: TGTGCCAGCACCAAACGGGGGGCCGACGAGCAGTACTTC. Translation: CASTKRGADEQYF. The rearrangement uses TRBV7-9 and TRBJ2-7; a weak D match, TRBD2 (7 bases). The CDR3 sequence is 13 residues long. The V gene lost 7 bases and the J gene lost 5 bases, with 15 bases spanning the gap. CDR1 is SEHNR and CDR2 is FQNEAQ in the germline V gene (reference sequence).